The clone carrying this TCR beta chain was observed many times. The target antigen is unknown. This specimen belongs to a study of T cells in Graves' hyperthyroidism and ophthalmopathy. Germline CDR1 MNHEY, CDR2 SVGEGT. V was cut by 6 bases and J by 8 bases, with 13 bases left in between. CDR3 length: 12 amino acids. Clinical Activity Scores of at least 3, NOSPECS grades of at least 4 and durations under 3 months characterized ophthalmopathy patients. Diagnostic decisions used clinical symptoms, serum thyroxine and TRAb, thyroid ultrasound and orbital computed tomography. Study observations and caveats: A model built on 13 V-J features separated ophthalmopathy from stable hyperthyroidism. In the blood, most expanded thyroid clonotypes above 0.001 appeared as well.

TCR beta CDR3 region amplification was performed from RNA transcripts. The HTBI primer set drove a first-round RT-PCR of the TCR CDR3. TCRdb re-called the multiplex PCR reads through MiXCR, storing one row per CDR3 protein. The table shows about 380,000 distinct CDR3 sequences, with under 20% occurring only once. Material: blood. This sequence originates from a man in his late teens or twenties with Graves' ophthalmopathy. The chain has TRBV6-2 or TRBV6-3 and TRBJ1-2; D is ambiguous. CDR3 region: CASSSTPRGYTF. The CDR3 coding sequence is TGTGCCAGCAGCTCGACACCTCGAGGCTACACCTTC.